The source of this T cell receptor beta chain is a study of shared clonotypes between healthy human individuals. Across the study: CD4 naive and memory got three plates each, CD8 naive two, CD8 memory one.

Deep-level running was used for the assay. Genomic DNA (from each subset) was split evenly across several immunoSEQ plates. Sequencing used immunoSEQ multiplex PCR; TCRdb keeps in-frame clones, though not all of them. Among roughly 1,800,000 clones listed, about 94% were seen once. Germline-derived CDR1 and CDR2 are PRHDT and FYEKMQ (reference sequence). V lost 2 bases, J lost 2 bases, and 9 bases lay in between. This CDR3 is built from 14 residues. As defined, naive CD8 cells were CD45RO-negative and positively selected for CCR7, with terminally differentiated effector memory CD45RA+ cells excluded. The donors, all of them Caucasian adults, lived in Nashville, Tennessee.

The sequence was obtained from a man between 18 and 29 years old in good health. Sample: naive CD8+ T cells sorted from blood. The chain has TRBV13 and TRBJ1-2; D perhaps matches TRBD1 (5 bases). CDR3 DNA: TGTGCCAGCAGCTTACGCAGGGCAAACTATGGCTACACCTTC. This encodes CASSLRRANYGYTF.